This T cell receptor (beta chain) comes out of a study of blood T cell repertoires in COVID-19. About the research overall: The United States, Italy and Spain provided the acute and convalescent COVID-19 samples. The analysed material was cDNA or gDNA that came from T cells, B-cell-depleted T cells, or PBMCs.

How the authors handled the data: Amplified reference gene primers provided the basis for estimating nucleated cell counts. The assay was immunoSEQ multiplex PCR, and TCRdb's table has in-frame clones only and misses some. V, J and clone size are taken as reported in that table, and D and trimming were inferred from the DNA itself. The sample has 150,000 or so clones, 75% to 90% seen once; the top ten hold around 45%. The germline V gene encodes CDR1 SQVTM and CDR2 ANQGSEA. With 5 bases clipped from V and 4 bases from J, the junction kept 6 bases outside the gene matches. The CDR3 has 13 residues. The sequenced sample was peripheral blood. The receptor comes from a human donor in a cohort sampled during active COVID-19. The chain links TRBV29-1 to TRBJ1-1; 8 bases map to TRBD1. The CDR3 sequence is CSVLQQGGTEAFF. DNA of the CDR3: TGCAGCGTTCTACAACAGGGGGGCACTGAAGCTTTCTTT. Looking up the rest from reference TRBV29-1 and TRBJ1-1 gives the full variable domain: SAVISQKPSRDICQRGTSLTIQCQVDSQVTMMFWYRQQPGQSLTLIATANQGSEATYESGFVIDKFPISRPNLTFSTLTVSNMSPEDSSIYLCSVLQQGGTEAFFGQGTRLTVV.